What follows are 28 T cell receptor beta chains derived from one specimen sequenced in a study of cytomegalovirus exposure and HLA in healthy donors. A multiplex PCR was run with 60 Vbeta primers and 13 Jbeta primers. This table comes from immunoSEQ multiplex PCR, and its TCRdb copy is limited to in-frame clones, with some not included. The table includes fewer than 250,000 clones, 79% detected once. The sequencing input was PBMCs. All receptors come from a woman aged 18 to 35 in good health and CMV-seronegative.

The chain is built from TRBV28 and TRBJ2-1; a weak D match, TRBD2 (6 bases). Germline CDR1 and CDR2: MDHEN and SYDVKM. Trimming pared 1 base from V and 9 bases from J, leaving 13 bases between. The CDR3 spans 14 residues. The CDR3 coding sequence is TGTGCCAGCAGTTTATCATCCGGGGGAGGTGAGCAGTTCTTC. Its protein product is CASSLSSGGGEQFF.

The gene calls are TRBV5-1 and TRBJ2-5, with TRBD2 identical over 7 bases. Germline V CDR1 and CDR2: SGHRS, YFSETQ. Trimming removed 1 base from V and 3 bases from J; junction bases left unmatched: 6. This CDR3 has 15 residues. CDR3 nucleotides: TGCGCCAGCAGCTTGCTCGGGGCGGGGGAAGAGACCCAGTACTTC. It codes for CASSLLGAGEETQYF.

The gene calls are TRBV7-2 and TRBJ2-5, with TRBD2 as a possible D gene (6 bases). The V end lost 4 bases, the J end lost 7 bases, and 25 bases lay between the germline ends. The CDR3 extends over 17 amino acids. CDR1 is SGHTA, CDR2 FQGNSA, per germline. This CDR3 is CASSSYQPGTLKRTQYF. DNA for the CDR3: TGTGCCAGCAGCTCCTACCAACCCGGGACTCTTAAAAGGACCCAGTACTTC.

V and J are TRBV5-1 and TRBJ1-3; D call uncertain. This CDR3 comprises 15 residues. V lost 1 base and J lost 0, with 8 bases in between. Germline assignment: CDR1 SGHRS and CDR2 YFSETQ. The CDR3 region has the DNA TGCGCCAGCAGCTTGTTGGGGAGCTCTGGAAACACCATATATTTT. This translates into CASSLLGSSGNTIYF.

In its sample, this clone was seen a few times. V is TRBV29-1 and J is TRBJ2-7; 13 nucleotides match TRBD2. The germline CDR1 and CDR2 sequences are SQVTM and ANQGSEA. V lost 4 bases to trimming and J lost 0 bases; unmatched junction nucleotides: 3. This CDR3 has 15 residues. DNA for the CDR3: TGCAGCGTTGGGGGGACTAGCGGGAACTCCTACGAGCAGTACTTC. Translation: CSVGGTSGNSYEQYF.

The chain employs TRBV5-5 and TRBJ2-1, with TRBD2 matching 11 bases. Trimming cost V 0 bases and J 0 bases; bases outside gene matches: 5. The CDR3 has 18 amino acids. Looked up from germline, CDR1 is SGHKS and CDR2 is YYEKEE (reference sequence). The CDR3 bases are TGTGCCAGCAGCTTGGTTGCTAGCGGGGGGCACTCCTACAATGAGCAGTTCTTC. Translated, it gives CASSLVASGGHSYNEQFF.

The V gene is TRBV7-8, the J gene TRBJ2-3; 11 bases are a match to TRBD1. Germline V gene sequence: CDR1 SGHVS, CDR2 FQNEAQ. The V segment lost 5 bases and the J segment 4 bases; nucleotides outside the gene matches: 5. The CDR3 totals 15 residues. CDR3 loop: CASSNGQGASDTQYF. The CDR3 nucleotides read TGTGCCAGCAGCAACGGACAGGGGGCATCAGATACGCAGTATTTT.

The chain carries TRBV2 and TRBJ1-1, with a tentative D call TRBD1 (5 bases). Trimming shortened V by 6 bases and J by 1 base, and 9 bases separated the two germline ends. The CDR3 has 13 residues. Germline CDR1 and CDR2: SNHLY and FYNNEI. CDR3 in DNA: TGTGCCAGCAGGGCAGGGCAGAACACTGAAGCTTTCTTT. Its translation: CASRAGQNTEAFF.

CDR3 DNA sequence: TGTGCCAGTAGTGGGACTTACTACGAGCAGTACTTC. Amino acid sequence: CASSGTYYEQYF. The chain recombines TRBV19 with TRBJ2-7; D possibly corresponds to TRBD2 (6 bases). The CDR3 consists of 12 residues. CDR1 and CDR2 (germline): LNHDA, SQIVND (reference sequence). The germline V and J ends were trimmed by 5 bases and 3 bases, with 8 bases remaining between them.

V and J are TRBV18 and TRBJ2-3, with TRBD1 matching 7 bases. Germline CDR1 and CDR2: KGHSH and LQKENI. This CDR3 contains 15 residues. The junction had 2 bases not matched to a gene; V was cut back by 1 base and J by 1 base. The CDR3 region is CASSPRGGGTDTQYF. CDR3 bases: TGTGCCAGCTCACCACGAGGGGGCGGCACAGATACGCAGTATTTT.

CDR3 coding DNA: TGTGCCAGCAGCCCGAAACAAGCGGGAGTAGGGACAGATACGCAGTATTTT. Its translation is CASSPKQAGVGTDTQYF. This chain joins TRBV9 and TRBJ2-3; 8 bases align to TRBD2. CDR3 length equals 17 residues. Losses at the gene ends were 4 bases for V and 3 bases for J; bases not matched to a gene: 13. The germline V gene encodes CDR1 SGDLS and CDR2 YYNGEE.

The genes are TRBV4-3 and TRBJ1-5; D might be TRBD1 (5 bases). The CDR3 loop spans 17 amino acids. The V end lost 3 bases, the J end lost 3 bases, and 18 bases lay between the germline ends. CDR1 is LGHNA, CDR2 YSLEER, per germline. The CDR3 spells CASSHSTPGGFNQPQHF. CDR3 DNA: TGCGCCAGCAGCCACTCAACCCCCGGGGGTTTCAATCAGCCCCAGCATTTT.

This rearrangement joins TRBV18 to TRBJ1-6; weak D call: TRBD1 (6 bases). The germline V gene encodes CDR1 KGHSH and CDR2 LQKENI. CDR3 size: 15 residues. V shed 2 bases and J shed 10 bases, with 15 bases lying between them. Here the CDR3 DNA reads TGTGCCAGCTCACCAAGACAGGAAGATAGCTCACCCCTCCACTTT. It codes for CASSPRQEDSSPLHF. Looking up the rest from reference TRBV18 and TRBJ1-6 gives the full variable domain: NAGVMQNPRHLVRRRGQEARLRCSPMKGHSHVYWYRQLPEEGLKFMVYLQKENIIDESGMPKERFSAEFPKEGPSILRIQQVVRGDSAAYFCASSPRQEDSSPLHFGNGTRLTVT.

The CDR3 loop is CASSLRGYSNQPQHF. DNA for the CDR3: TGTGCCAGCAGCTTGAGAGGTTACAGCAATCAGCCCCAGCATTTT. The J gene is TRBJ1-5, the V gene TRBV5-6; no reliable D call. This CDR3 comprises 15 residues. The V gene's germline CDR1 is SGHDT and CDR2 YYEEEE. V lost 1 base and J 1 base, leaving 9 bases between the germline ends.

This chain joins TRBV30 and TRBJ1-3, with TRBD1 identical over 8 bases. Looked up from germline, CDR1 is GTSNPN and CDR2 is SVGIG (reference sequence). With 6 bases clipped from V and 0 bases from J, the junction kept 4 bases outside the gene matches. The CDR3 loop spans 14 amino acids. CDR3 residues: CACRQGNSGNTIYF. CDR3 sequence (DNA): TGTGCCTGCCGACAGGGGAACTCTGGAAACACCATATATTTT.

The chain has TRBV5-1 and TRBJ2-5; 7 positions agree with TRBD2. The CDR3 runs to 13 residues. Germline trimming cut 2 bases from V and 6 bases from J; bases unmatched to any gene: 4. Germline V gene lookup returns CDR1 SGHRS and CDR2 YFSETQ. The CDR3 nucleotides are TGCGCCAGCAGCTTCGGACTAGAGAAGACCCAGTACTTC. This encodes CASSFGLEKTQYF.

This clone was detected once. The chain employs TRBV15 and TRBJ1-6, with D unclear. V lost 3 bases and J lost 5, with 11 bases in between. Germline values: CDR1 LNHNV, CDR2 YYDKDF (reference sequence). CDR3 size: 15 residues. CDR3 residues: CATSSRAGNNSPLHF. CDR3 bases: TGTGCCACCAGCAGTAGGGCGGGAAATAATTCACCCCTCCACTTT.

CDR3 nucleotide sequence: TGTGCCTGGAGACCAGCGGGAGCCGGGGAGCAGTACTTC. Translation gives CAWRPAGAGEQYF. The chain has TRBV30 and TRBJ2-7; 8 bases agree with TRBD2. Unmatched junction bases numbered 8, after V lost 3 bases and J lost 7 bases. Germline V lookup: CDR1 GTSNPN, CDR2 SVGIG (reference sequence). The CDR3 sequence is 13 residues long.

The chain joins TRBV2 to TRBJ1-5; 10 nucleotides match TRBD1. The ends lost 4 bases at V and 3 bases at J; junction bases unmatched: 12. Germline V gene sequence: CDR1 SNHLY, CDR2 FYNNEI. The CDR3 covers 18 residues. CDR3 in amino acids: CASSATTGGSGNNQPQHF. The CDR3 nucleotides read TGTGCCAGCAGTGCCACGACAGGGGGCAGTGGGAACAATCAGCCCCAGCATTTT. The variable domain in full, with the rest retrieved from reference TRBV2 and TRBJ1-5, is EPEVTQTPSHQVTQMGQEVILRCVPISNHLYFYWYRQILGQKVEFLVSFYNNEISEKSEIFDDQFSVERPDGSNFTLKIRSTKLEDSAMYFCASSATTGGSGNNQPQHFGDGTRLSIL.

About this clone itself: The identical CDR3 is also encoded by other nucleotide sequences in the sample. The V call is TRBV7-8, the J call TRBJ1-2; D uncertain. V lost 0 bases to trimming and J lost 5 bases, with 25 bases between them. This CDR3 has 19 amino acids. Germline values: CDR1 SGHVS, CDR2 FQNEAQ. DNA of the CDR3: TGTGCCAGCAGCTTAGCAGCTATAATGACCACCCGGGAGGGATATGGCTACACCTTC. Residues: CASSLAAIMTTREGYGYTF.

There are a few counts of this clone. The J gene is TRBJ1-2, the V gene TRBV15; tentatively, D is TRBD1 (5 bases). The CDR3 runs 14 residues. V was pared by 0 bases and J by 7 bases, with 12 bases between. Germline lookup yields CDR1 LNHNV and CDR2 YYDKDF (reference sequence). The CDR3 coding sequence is TGTGCCACCAGCAGAGATTCCCAGGGCCTTGGCTACACCTTC. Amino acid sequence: CATSRDSQGLGYTF.

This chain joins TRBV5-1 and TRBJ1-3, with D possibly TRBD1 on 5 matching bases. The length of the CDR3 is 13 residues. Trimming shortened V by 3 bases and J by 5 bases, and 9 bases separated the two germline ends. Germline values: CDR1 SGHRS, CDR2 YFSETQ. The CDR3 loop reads CASSSDSRNTIYF. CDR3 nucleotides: TGCGCCAGCAGCTCCGACAGCCGAAACACCATATATTTT.

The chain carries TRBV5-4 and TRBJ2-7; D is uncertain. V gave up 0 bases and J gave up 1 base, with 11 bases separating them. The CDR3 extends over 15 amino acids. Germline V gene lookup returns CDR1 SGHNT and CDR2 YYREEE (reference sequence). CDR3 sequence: CASSLGSSSSYEQYF. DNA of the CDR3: TGTGCCAGCAGCTTGGGGTCTAGTAGTTCCTACGAGCAGTACTTC. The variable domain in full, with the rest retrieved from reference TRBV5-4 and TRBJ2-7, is ETGVTQSPTHLIKTRGQQVTLRCSSQSGHNTVSWYQQALGQGPQFIFQYYREEENGRGNFPPRFSGLQFPNYSSELNVNALELDDSALYLCASSLGSSSSYEQYFGPGTRLTVT.

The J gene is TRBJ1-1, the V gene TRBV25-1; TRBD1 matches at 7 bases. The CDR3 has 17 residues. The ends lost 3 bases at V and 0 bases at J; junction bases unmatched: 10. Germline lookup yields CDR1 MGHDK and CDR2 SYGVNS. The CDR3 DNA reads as TGTGCCAGCAGTGACTACCGACGAGGGGGCCTGAACACTGAAGCTTTCTTT. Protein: CASSDYRRGGLNTEAFF.

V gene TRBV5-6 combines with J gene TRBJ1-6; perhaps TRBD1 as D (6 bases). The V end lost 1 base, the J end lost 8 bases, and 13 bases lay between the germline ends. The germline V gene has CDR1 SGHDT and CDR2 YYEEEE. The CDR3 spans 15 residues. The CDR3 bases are TGTGCCAGCAGCTTGTGGGGGGGCGGATATTCACCCCTCCACTTT. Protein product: CASSLWGGGYSPLHF.

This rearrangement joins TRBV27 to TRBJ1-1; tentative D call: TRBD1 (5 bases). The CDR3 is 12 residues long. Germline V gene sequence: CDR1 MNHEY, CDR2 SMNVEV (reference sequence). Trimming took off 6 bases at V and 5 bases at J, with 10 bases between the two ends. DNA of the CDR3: TGTGCCAGCAGGCAGGGTGAAACTGAAGCTTTCTTT. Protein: CASRQGETEAFF.

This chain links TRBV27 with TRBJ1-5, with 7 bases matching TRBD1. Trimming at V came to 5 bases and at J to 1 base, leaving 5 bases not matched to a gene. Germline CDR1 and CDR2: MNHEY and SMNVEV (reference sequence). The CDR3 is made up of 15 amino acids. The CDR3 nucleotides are TGTGCCAGCAGTCCGACAGGGAGCAGCAATCAGCCCCAGCATTTT. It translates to CASSPTGSSNQPQHF.

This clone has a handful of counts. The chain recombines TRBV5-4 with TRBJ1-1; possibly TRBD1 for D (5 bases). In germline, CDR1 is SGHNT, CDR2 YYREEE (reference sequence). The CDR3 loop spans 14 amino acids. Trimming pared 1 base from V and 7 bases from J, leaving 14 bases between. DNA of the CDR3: TGTGCCAGCAGCTTGCCGTACAGGAGCTTTGAAGCTTTCTTT. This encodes CASSLPYRSFEAFF.